These 24 T cell receptor beta chains came from one sample sequenced in a study of tumor-infiltrating lymphocytes in primary liver carcinoma. Researchers generated TCR beta cDNA from approximately 520 ng of total RNA, relying on a constant-region primer. Each TCR beta library was derived from three nested multiplex PCR rounds that employed slightly modified ARM-PCR. The first two PCR rounds used TRBV1-TRBV30 forward primers with a C-beta reverse primer, 9 to 11 cycles each. TCRdb called the multiplex PCR reads again in MiXCR, with one record for every CDR3 protein. The sample lists roughly 100,000 distinct CDR3 sequences; 80% to 85% were seen once. Unsorted bulk tissue (roughly 17-34 mg) underwent RNA and DNA co-extraction. The sequenced sample was liver tumor tissue from sampling region 3. The subset is: tumor region T3, left-lateral pole. The receptors stem from a man in his forties or fifties with primary liver carcinoma and hepatitis B virus infection.

The V gene is TRBV10-1, the J gene TRBJ2-1, with D maybe TRBD2 (6 bases). The CDR3 is 13 residues long. Germline V lookup: CDR1 WNHNN, CDR2 SYGVQD (reference sequence). With 8 bases removed from V and 10 bases from J, the gap between germline ends came to 18 bases. The CDR3 region has the DNA TGCGCCAGCGGTGCTGGACTAATCCAAGAGCAGTTCTTC. It translates to CASGAGLIQEQFF.

Comment on this clonotype: The CDR3 end shows no conserved phenylalanine or tryptophan, and so a read error is likely. The rearrangement uses TRBV11-3 and TRBJ1-5; weak D call: TRBD1 (5 bases). Germline CDR1 reads SGHNT; CDR2 reads YENEEA. Trimming took 3 bases from V and 5 from J, leaving 14 bases between them. The CDR3 loop spans 15 amino acids. CDR3 in DNA: TGTGCCAGCAGCTTTGATCTGGGGGTGGATCAGCCCCAGCATTCT. Residues: CASSFDLGVDQPQHS.

This clonotype occurred many times. The CDR3 ends on some other residue instead of the conserved phenylalanine or tryptophan, so this is likely a read error. No DNA is shown, since the ends of the CDR3 on it are uncertain; the CDR3 is the one TCRdb lists. V is TRBV4-3 and J is TRBJ2-1; the tabulated D call, TRBD2, remains unverified against the DNA. With termini counted, the CDR3 has 14 amino acids. Germline CDR1 reads LGHNA; CDR2 reads YSLEER. CDR3: CASSQDPGLRDLFS.

Concerning this clonotype itself: Mismatch with germline at one junction end may stem from a read error. This chain joins TRBV6-5 and TRBJ2-3, with 8 bases that match TRBD2. Germline values: CDR1 MNHEY, CDR2 SVGAGI. This CDR3 has 17 residues. CDR3 nucleotides: TGTGCCACCAGTTCACTACCCCTACGCGGGGGGACAGATACGCAGTATTTT. Translating it yields CATSSLPLRGGTDTQYF.

A note on this clonotype: The junction differs from germline at one of its ends, possibly a read error. The rearrangement joins TRBV4-1 to TRBJ1-5, with unresolved D. Germline assignment: CDR1 MGHRA and CDR2 YSYEKL. This CDR3 spans 13 amino acids. The DNA for the CDR3 is TGTGCCAGCAATTTTGCTCTCGATCAGCCCCAGCATTTT. As protein: CASNFALDQPQHF.

As concerns this clonotype: No conserved phenylalanine or tryptophan is present at the end of the CDR3, so a read error is the likely explanation. The DNA is omitted, as the CDR3 cannot be located on it reliably, and the CDR3 follows TCRdb's listing. The V gene is TRBV11-2, the J gene TRBJ2-7; the DNA was not compared with TRBD1, the D call given in the table. Looked up from germline, CDR1 is SGHAT and CDR2 is FQNNGV. The CDR3 region is 15 residues in length, termini included. This chain's CDR3 is CASSFRWTGENEQCI.

About this clonotype itself: At one boundary the junction diverges from the germline segment, which might be a read error. In DNA form, the CDR3 reads TGTGCCGTTCTACGAGTGGGAGTGTCCTACGAACAGTACTTC. Translation: CAVLRVGVSYEQYF. V usage is TRBV28 and J usage is TRBJ2-7, with D tentatively TRBD2 (5 bases). The CDR3 is 14 amino acids. Germline loops: CDR1 MDHEN, CDR2 SYDVKM.

About this clonotype: A read error may produce the germline difference seen at one junction end. The chain couples TRBV4-2 to TRBJ2-1; 8 nucleotides line up with TRBD1. The germline gives CDR1 LGHNA, CDR2 YNFKEQ. The CDR3 extends over 15 amino acids. CDR3 nucleotides: TGTGCCAGCAACCAAGATCTCGGACAGGGAATTGAGCAGTTCTTC. Encoded protein: CASNQDLGQGIEQFF.

A note on this clonotype: Mismatch with germline at one junction end may stem from a read error. The rearrangement uses TRBV7-9 and TRBJ2-5, with D unresolved. Germline assignment: CDR1 SEHNR and CDR2 FQNEAQ (reference sequence). The CDR3 contains 11 residues. CDR3 DNA sequence: TGTGCCGGCATCCTGAAAGAAACCCAGTACTTC. It is translated as CAGILKETQYF.

Sample share makes this clonotype medium-sized (0.01 to 0.1%). The CDR3: CSVGVSGETQYF. For the CDR3, the DNA is TGCAGCGTTGGGGTTTCCGGTGAGACCCAGTACTTC. The J gene is TRBJ2-5, the V gene TRBV29-1; D uncertain. This CDR3 comprises 12 residues. V was pared by 4 bases and J by 5 bases, with 11 bases between. Germline V gene sequence: CDR1 SQVTM, CDR2 ANQGSEA.

Regarding this clonotype: Relative to the germline gene, one junction end is altered; a read error may explain this. J is TRBJ2-5 and V is TRBV20-1, with TRBD1 as a possible D gene (5 bases). The length of the CDR3 is 15 residues. Germline assignment: CDR1 DFQATT and CDR2 SNEGSKA (reference sequence). The CDR3 DNA follows: TGCAGTCAGACCACTGACAGAAATACCCAGGAGACTCAGTACTTC. Its protein is CSQTTDRNTQETQYF.

The chain combines TRBV6-5 with TRBJ2-7; D is tentatively TRBD1 or TRBD2 (5 bases each). In germline, CDR1 is MNHEY, CDR2 SVGAGI. This CDR3 region has 12 residues. Trimming took off 6 bases at V and 6 bases at J, with 12 bases between the two ends. This CDR3 reads CASSIGTTEQYF. The CDR3 DNA sequence: TGTGCCAGCAGCATCGGGACCACCGAGCAGTACTTC.

This clonotype has only one observation. At one end the junction does not follow the germline gene, possibly because of a read error. The V and J genes are TRBV12-5 and TRBJ2-5; D unclear. CDR1 is LGHNT, CDR2 FRNRAP, per germline. The CDR3 has 13 amino acids. The CDR3 here is CASGLVGKETQNF. CDR3 DNA: TGTGCTAGTGGTTTGGTAGGGAAAGAGACCCAGAACTTC.

This clonotype was observed a handful of times. A much larger clone differs by one base, so this may be a read error. The gene calls are TRBV21-1 and TRBJ1-1; the table calls TRBD1, which could not be checked here. TRBV21-1 is recorded as a pseudogene. There are 14 residues in the CDR3. This CDR3 is CASSLGQWGTEASF. The DNA for the CDR3 is TGTGCCAGCAGCCTGGGACAGTGGGGCACTGAAGCTTCCTTT.

Concerning this clonotype: An end of the junction does not agree with germline; a read error may underlie this. V gene TRBV6-2 or TRBV6-3 combines with J gene TRBJ2-3; 12 bases fit TRBD2. CDR1 is MNHEY, CDR2 SVGEGT, per germline. The CDR3 sequence is 16 residues long. The CDR3 region is CASSYLAGGPTNTQYF. CDR3 DNA: TGTGCCAGCAGTTACCTAGCGGGAGGGCCGACAAATACGCAATATTTT.

This rearrangement joins TRBV20-1 to TRBJ1-1; 9 positions agree with TRBD1. CDR1 DFQATT and CDR2 SNEGSKA come from the germline V gene (reference sequence). The V segment lost 4 bases and the J segment 9 bases; nucleotides outside the gene matches: 12. CDR3 length: 14 amino acids. CDR3 in DNA: TGCAGTGCTAAGGAACAGGGGGCTTATGGTAAAGCTTTCTTT. This gives the protein CSAKEQGAYGKAFF.

As regards this clonotype: A junction end diverges from the germline sequence, so it may reflect a read error. This CDR3 is CASSRPWAGPLSGANFLTF. CDR3 sequence (DNA): TGTGCCAGTAGCCGACCCTGGGCAGGGCCCTTATCTGGGGCCAACTTCCTGACTTTC. This chain links TRBV6-5 with TRBJ2-6, with D perhaps matching TRBD1 (5 bases). Germline V CDR1 and CDR2: MNHEY, SVGAGI. This CDR3 spans 19 amino acids.

Note on this clonotype: At one end, the junction sequence differs from germline, possibly due to a read error. J is TRBJ2-1 and V is TRBV4-3; D is unresolved. The CDR3 sequence is 16 residues long. The germline CDR1 and CDR2 sequences are LGHNA and YSLEER. The CDR3 sequence: CVSSQDHYSEYNEQFF. CDR3 nucleotide sequence: TGCGTCAGCAGCCAAGATCACTACTCTGAATACAATGAGCAGTTCTTC.

About this clonotype: The conserved phenylalanine or tryptophan normally closing the CDR3 is absent here, so this likely arose from a read error. The rearrangement links TRBV29-1 to TRBJ2-5; tentatively, D is TRBD1 (5 bases). Germline lookup yields CDR1 SQVTM and CDR2 ANQGSEA. The CDR3 has 14 amino acids. Trimming pared 5 bases from V and 9 bases from J, leaving 22 bases between. The CDR3 DNA follows: TGCAGCGTTAACAGCAGGGTCGGCAACCAAGCCCAGTACTTA. Its translation: CSVNSRVGNQAQYL.

The V call is TRBV4-3, the J call TRBJ2-7; D ambiguous. The V end was cut by 1 base, the J end by 6 bases, with 10 bases between. The CDR3 totals 13 residues. Germline V CDR1 and CDR2: LGHNA, YSLEER. Here the CDR3 DNA reads TGCGCCAGCAGCCAAGTTGGGGAACCCGAGCAGTACTTC. This encodes CASSQVGEPEQYF.

The genes are TRBV6-5 and TRBJ2-3; D unclear. Germline CDR1 reads MNHEY; CDR2 reads SVGAGI. The CDR3 loop spans 11 amino acids. CDR3 nucleotide sequence: TGTGTCAGTCGTGGATGGGATACGCAGTATTTT. This encodes CVSRGWDTQYF.

Concerning this clonotype: The junction and the germline gene differ at one end; a read error may be behind it. The chain combines TRBV5-4 with TRBJ2-1; D is unresolved. The CDR3 covers 13 residues. Germline V gene lookup returns CDR1 SGHNT and CDR2 YYREEE (reference sequence). The CDR3 protein is CVSSFPTNNEQFF. DNA of the CDR3: TGTGTCAGCAGCTTCCCCACAAACAATGAGCAGTTCTTC.

This clonotype was seen only once. The chain has TRBV12-3 or TRBV12-4 and TRBJ2-7; D gene unclear. The CDR3 is made up of 13 amino acids. In DNA form, the CDR3 reads TGTGTCAGTAGTGGTGACACCAGCTACGAGCAGTACTTC. It encodes CVSSGDTSYEQYF.

Note on this clonotype: The junction departs from germline at one end; a sequencing error may be responsible. The chain is built from TRBV6-6 and TRBJ2-2; D may be TRBD2 (6 bases). Germline V gene data show CDR1 as MNHNY and CDR2 as SVGAGI (reference sequence). The CDR3 sequence is 14 residues long. CDR3 region: CASIGGSNTGEPFF. DNA of the CDR3: TGTGCCAGCATTGGGGGGTCGAACACCGGGGAGCCGTTTTTT.